These 2 T cell receptor beta chains were all obtained from the same sample, sequenced in a study of blood T cell repertoires in COVID-19. Measured with immunoSEQ multiplex PCR; TCRdb has only the in-frame clones, and not every one. The sample consists of around 250,000 clones, around 86% of them appearing once. The sample taken for sequencing was peripheral blood. Receptors were obtained from a woman between 70 and 85 years old with active or convalescent COVID-19.

This chain links TRBV4-1 with TRBJ1-3; D gene uncertain. Trimming pared 0 bases from V and 4 bases from J, leaving 7 bases between. This CDR3 is built from 14 residues. Germline V CDR1 and CDR2: MGHRA, YSYEKL. As DNA, the CDR3 is TGCGCCAGCAGCCAAGAAGCAAGAGGAAACACCATATATTTT. Encoded protein: CASSQEARGNTIYF.

The chain couples TRBV18 to TRBJ1-2; D is unresolved. Trimming stripped 3 bases from V and 4 bases from J, with 18 bases between. Germline-derived CDR1 and CDR2 are KGHSH and LQKENI. There are 16 residues in the CDR3. The chain's CDR3 is CASSPRQTRRSYGYTF. CDR3 DNA: TGTGCCAGCTCACCCAGACAAACTCGACGAAGCTATGGCTACACCTTC. Full variable domain (missing parts from reference TRBV18 and TRBJ1-2): NAGVMQNPRHLVRRRGQEARLRCSPMKGHSHVYWYRQLPEEGLKFMVYLQKENIIDESGMPKERFSAEFPKEGPSILRIQQVVRGDSAAYFCASSPRQTRRSYGYTFGSGTRLTVV.